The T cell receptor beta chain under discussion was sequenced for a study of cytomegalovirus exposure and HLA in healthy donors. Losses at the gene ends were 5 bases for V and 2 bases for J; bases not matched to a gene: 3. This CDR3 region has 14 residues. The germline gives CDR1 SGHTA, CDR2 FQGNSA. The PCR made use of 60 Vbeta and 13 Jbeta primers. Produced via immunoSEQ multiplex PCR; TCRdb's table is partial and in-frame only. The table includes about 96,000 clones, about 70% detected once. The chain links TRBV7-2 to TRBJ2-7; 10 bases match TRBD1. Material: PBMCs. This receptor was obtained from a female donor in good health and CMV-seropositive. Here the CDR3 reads CASSTGQGAYEQYF. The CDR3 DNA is TGTGCCAGCAGCACCGGACAGGGGGCCTACGAGCAGTACTTC.